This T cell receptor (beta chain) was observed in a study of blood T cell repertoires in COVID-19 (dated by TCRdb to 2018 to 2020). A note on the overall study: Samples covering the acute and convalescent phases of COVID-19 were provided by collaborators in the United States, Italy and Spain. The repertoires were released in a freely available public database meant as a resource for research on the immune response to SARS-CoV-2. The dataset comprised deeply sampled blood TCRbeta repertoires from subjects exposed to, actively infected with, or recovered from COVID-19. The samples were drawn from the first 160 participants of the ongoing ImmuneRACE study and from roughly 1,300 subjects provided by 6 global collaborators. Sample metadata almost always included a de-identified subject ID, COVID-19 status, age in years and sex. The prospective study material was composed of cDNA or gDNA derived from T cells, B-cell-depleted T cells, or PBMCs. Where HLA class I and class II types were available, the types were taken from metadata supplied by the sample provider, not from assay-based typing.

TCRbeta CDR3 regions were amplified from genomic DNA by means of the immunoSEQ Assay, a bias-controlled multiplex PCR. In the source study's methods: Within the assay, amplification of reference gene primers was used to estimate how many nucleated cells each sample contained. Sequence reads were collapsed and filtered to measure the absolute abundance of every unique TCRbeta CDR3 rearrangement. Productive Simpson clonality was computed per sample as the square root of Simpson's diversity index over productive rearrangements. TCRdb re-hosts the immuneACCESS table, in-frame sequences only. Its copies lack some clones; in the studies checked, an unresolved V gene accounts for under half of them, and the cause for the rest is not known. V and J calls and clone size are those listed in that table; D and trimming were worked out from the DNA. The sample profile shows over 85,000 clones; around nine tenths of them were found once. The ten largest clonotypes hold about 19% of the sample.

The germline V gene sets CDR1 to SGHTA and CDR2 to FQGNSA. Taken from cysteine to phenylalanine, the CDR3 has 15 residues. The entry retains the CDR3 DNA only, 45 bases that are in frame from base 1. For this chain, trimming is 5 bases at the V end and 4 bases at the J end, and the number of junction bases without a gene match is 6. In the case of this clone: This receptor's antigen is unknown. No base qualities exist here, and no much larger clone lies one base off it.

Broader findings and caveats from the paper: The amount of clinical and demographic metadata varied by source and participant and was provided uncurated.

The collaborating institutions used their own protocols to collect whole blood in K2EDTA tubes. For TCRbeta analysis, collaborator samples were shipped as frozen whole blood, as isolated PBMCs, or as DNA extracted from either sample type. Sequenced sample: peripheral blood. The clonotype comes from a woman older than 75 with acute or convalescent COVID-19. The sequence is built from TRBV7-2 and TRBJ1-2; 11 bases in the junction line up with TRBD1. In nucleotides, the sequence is TGTGCCAGCAGCCGCGACGGGACAGGGGGCTATGGCTACACCTTC. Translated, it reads CASSRDGTGGYGYTF. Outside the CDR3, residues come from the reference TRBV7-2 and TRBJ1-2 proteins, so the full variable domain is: GAGVSQSPSNKVTEKGKDVELRCDPISGHTALYWYRQSLGQGLEFLIYFQGNSAPDKSGLPSDRFSAERTGGSVSTLTIQRTQQEDSAVYLCASSRDGTGGYGYTFGSGTRLTVV.